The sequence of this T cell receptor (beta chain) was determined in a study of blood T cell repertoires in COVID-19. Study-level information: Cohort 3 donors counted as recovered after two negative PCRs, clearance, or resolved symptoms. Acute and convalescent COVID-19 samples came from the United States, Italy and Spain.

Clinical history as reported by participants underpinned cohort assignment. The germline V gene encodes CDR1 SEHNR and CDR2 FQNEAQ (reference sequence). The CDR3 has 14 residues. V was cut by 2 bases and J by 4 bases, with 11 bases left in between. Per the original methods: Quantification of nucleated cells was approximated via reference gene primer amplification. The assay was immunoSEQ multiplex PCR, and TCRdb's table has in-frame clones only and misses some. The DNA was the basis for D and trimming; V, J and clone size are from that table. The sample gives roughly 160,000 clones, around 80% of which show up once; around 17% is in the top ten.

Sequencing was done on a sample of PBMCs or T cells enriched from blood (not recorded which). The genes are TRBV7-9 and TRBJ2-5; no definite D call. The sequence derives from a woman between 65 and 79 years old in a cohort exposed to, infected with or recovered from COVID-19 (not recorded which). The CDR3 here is CASSLFAIRETQYF. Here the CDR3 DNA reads TGTGCCAGCAGCTTATTTGCGATTCGAGAGACCCAGTACTTC.